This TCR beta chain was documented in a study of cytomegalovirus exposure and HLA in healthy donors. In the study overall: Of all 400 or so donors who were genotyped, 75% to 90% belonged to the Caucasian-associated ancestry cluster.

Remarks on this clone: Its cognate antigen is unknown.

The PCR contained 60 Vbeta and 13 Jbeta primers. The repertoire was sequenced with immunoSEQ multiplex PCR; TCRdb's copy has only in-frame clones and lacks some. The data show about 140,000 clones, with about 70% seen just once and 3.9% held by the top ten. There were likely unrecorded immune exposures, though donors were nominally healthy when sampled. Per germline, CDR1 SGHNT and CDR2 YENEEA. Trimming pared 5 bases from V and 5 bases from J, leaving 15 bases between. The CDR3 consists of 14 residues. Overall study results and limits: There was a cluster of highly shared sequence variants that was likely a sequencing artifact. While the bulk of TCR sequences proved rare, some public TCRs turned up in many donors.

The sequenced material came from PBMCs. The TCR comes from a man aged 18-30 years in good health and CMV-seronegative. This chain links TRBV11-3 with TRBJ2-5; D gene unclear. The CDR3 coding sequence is TGTGCCAGCAGCCCCATGGCGGAGTCGGAGACCCAGTACTTC. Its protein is CASSPMAESETQYF.